This T cell receptor beta chain was sequenced during a study of blood T cells in healthy people across ages. The table lists this clonotype with many counts. The antigen is unknown. V dropped 5 bases and J dropped 7 bases, with 17 bases sitting between them. CDR3 length: 14 residues. The germline V gene encodes CDR1 SGHTA and CDR2 FQGNSA. Study-wide results and caveats: Per million T cells, TCR beta diversity dropped about linearly as age rose. Conclusively comparing naive with antigen-experienced cells was impossible with unsorted PBMCs.

Using a J-beta primer mix together with a sample-barcoded 5' primer, a second PCR was run for about 6 to 11 cycles. TCRdb itself ran the 5' RACE reads through MiXCR, one entry per CDR3 protein. Among 750,000 to 950,000 distinct CDR3 sequences, almost 30% were seen once, and the ten largest hold about a tenth. A further study also used this sample, focusing on T cells of mothers and their children. That work contributes: Mothers yielded over 9.5 million CDR3 reads, children about 3 million each.

V gene TRBV7-2 combines with J gene TRBJ1-1; possibly TRBD1 for D (6 bases). Sample: blood. This sequence was found in a woman in her forties in good health. The DNA for the CDR3 is TGTGCCAGCAGCCCCACAAACAGGGCGGGTGAAGCTTTCTTT. Translation gives CASSPTNRAGEAFF.